This TCR beta chain was recorded in a study of blood T cell repertoires in COVID-19. Study-wide background: In each case, the material was cDNA or gDNA derived from T cells, B-cell-depleted T cells, or PBMCs.

V shed 4 bases and J shed 0 bases, with 6 bases lying between them. The CDR3 totals 13 residues. In germline, CDR1 is SNHLY, CDR2 FYNNEI. Sequencing was performed with immunoSEQ multiplex PCR; in TCRdb, only in-frame clones are kept and a portion is missing. Here the sample spans about 110,000 clones, roughly 80% being singletons. A single count supports this clone. This chain uses TRBV2 with TRBJ1-1; no firm D call. The source material was peripheral blood. The sequence came from a woman between 55 and 75 years old with acute or convalescent COVID-19. The CDR3 nucleotides read TGTGCCAGCAGTGGGCAGGTGAACACTGAAGCTTTCTTT. Protein: CASSGQVNTEAFF.